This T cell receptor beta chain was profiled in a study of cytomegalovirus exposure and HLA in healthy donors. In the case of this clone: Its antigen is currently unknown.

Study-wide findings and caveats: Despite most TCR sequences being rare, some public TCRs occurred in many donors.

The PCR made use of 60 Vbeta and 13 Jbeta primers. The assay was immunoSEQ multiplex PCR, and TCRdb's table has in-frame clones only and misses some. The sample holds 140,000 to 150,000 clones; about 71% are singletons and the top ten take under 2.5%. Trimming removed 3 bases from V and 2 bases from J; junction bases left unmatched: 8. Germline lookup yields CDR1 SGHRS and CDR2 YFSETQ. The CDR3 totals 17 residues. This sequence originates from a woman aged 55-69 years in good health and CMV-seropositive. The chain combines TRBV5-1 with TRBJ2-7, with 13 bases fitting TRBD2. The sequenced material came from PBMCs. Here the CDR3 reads CASSSGTSGTLPYEQYF. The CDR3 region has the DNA TGCGCCAGCAGCTCCGGGACTAGCGGGACACTCCCCTACGAGCAGTACTTC. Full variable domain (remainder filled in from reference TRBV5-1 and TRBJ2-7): KAGVTQTPRYLIKTRGQQVTLSCSPISGHRSVSWYQQTPGQGLQFLFEYFSETQRNKGNFPGRFSGRQFSNSRSEMNVSTLELGDSALYLCASSSGTSGTLPYEQYFGPGTRLTVT.